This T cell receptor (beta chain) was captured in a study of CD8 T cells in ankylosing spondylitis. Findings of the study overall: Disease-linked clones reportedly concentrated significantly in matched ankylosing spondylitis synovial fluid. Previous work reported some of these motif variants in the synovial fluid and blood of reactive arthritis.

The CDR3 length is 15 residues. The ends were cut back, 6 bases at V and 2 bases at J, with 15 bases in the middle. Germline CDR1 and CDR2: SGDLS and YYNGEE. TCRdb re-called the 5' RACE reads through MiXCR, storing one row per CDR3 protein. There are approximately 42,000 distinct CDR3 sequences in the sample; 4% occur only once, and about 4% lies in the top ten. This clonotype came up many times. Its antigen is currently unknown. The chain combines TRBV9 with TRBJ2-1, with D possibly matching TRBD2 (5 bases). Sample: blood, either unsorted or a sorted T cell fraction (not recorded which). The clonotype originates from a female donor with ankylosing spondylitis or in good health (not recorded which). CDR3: CASTARGLTYNEQFF. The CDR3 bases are TGTGCCAGCACCGCCCGAGGGCTCACCTACAATGAGCAGTTCTTC.